Below are 26 T cell receptor beta chains sequenced from a single sample in a study of early T cells in non-severe SARS-CoV-2 infection. TCRdb re-called the 5' RACE reads through MiXCR, storing one row per CDR3 protein. The repertoire holds more than 75,000 distinct CDR3 sequences, under 15% seen once, with approximately 6% in the top ten. Sequences were obtained from whole blood. The receptor set was obtained from an adult who was a healthcare worker with PCR-confirmed SARS-CoV-2 infection or an uninfected control (not recorded which).

This clonotype was detected only a few times. The chain recombines TRBV20-1 with TRBJ2-4; 8 bases line up with TRBD1. The CDR3 is 13 amino acids. CDR1 and CDR2 (germline): DFQATT, SNEGSKA (reference sequence). Trimming at V came to 6 bases and at J to 9 bases, leaving 10 bases not matched to a gene. CDR3 DNA sequence: TGCAGTGCGCGGATCAGGGGGCTAGGCATTCAGTACTTC. Translation: CSARIRGLGIQYF.

Regarding this clonotype: A single base separates this from a much larger clone, so it may be a read error. This chain connects TRBV7-9 to TRBJ1-1, with TRBD1 matching 9 bases. The CDR3 is made up of 14 amino acids. Germline V gene data show CDR1 as SEHNR and CDR2 as FQNEAQ (reference sequence). J gave up 5 bases and V 5 bases, and 6 bases lay outside the gene matches. The CDR3 loop reads CASSPQGARTEAFF. CDR3 sequence (DNA): TGTGCCAGCAGCCCACAGGGGGCGCGGACTGAAGCTTTCTTT.

This clonotype was seen at least ten times. The chain uses TRBV28 and TRBJ2-7, with TRBD2 identical over 11 bases. With 6 bases clipped from V and 0 bases from J, the junction kept 4 bases outside the gene matches. The CDR3 spans 15 residues. Germline lookup yields CDR1 MDHEN and CDR2 SYDVKM. CDR3 bases: TGTGCCAGCAGGGGACTAGCGGAACGCTCCTACGAGCAGTACTTC. Encoded protein: CASRGLAERSYEQYF.

The table lists this clonotype with a few counts. As DNA, the CDR3 is TGTGCCAGCACGCCGCTAGCGGGAGGGCTCTCCTACGAGCAGTACTTC. Protein sequence: CASTPLAGGLSYEQYF. V and J are TRBV2 and TRBJ2-7; TRBD2 aligns across 12 bases. This CDR3 region has 16 residues. J gave up 0 bases and V 7 bases, and 7 bases lay outside the gene matches. Per the germline V gene, CDR1 is SNHLY and CDR2 is FYNNEI.

This rearrangement joins TRBV28 to TRBJ2-7; D is possibly TRBD1 (6 bases). V gave up 6 bases and J gave up 6 bases, with 9 bases separating them. This CDR3 is 11 amino acids long. Germline V gives CDR1 MDHEN, CDR2 SYDVKM. This CDR3 is CASRQGGEQYF. The CDR3 nucleotides are TGTGCCAGCAGACAGGGCGGCGAGCAGTACTTC.

This clonotype was recorded at least ten times. The chain carries TRBV12-3 or TRBV12-4 and TRBJ2-2; D unresolved. This CDR3 contains 15 residues. The V gene lost 2 bases and the J gene lost 8 bases, with 15 bases spanning the gap. The DNA for the CDR3 is TGTGCCAGCAGTTTATTAGGCCCTGGTATTGGGGAGCTGTTTTTT. This codes for CASSLLGPGIGELFF.

V is TRBV7-3 and J is TRBJ2-1; D is perhaps TRBD2 (5 bases). CDR1 SGHTA and CDR2 FQGTGA come from the germline V gene. V lost 2 bases and J lost 4, with 15 bases in between. The CDR3 sequence is 16 residues long. The DNA of the CDR3 is TGTGCCAGCAGCTTACGCGGGCCAGGATTGTACAATGAGCAGTTCTTC. Its translation: CASSLRGPGLYNEQFF.

This clonotype has just a few counts. The rearrangement links TRBV10-1 to TRBJ2-7, with D perhaps matching TRBD1 (6 bases). V was cut by 1 base and J by 7 bases, with 11 bases left in between. CDR1 WNHNN and CDR2 SYGVQD come from the germline V gene (reference sequence). This CDR3 has 13 residues. DNA of the CDR3: TGCGCCAGCAGTGAGTTCACTAGGGGGGAGCAGTACTTC. It translates to CASSEFTRGEQYF.

The chain combines TRBV5-4 with TRBJ2-1; the match to TRBD2 covers 8 bases. J lost 8 bases, V lost 0 bases, and 7 bases had no gene match. CDR1 is SGHNT, CDR2 YYREEE, per germline (reference sequence). The length of the CDR3 is 15 residues. For the CDR3, the DNA is TGTGCCAGCAGCTTGGGAGCGGGAGCTATAGATGAGCAGTTCTTC. Translation: CASSLGAGAIDEQFF.

This clonotype was seen at least ten times. CDR3 sequence: CASSVASAPDRGDGYTF. DNA of the CDR3: TGTGCCAGCAGCGTAGCGTCCGCCCCGGACAGGGGCGATGGCTACACCTTC. The chain combines TRBV9 with TRBJ1-2; 9 bases agree with TRBD1. There are 17 residues in the CDR3. The germline V gene has CDR1 SGDLS and CDR2 YYNGEE. V shed 0 bases and J 6 bases; nucleotides not matched to a gene: 12.

Only a few counts were recorded for this clonotype. The V call is TRBV5-1, the J call TRBJ2-5, with 11 bases lining up with TRBD2. The J segment lost 0 bases and the V segment lost 0 bases, leaving 1 base of the junction unmatched. Per the germline V gene, CDR1 is SGHRS and CDR2 is YFSETQ. The CDR3 contains 16 residues. For the CDR3, the DNA is TGCGCCAGCAGCTTGGGGACTAGCGGGTACCAAGAGACCCAGTACTTC. It specifies CASSLGTSGYQETQYF.

The V call is TRBV2, the J call TRBJ1-2; 7 positions match TRBD1. This CDR3 has 15 residues. The V gene end was trimmed by 5 bases and the J gene end by 4 bases; junction bases not matched to a gene: 10. Germline V gene lookup returns CDR1 SNHLY and CDR2 FYNNEI. CDR3: CASSPGPDRAYGYTF. The DNA of the CDR3 is TGTGCCAGCAGTCCAGGGCCCGACAGGGCCTATGGCTACACCTTC.

This chain links TRBV13 with TRBJ1-1; D perhaps matches TRBD1 (6 bases). This CDR3 region has 15 residues. Trimming removed 0 bases from V and 4 bases from J, with 12 bases in between. Germline V gene lookup returns CDR1 PRHDT and CDR2 FYEKMQ (reference sequence). CDR3 loop: CASSLGQGRSTEAFF. CDR3 coding DNA: TGTGCCAGCAGCTTAGGACAGGGAAGGAGCACTGAAGCTTTCTTT.

V is TRBV4-1 and J is TRBJ2-3, with D maybe TRBD1 (5 bases). CDR1 is MGHRA, CDR2 YSYEKL, per germline. V lost 2 bases and J lost 6, with 15 bases in between. This CDR3 is 15 amino acids long. The CDR3 sequence: CASSQLTRKGDTQYF. CDR3 coding DNA: TGCGCCAGCAGCCAACTTACAAGGAAGGGGGATACGCAGTATTTT.

The rearrangement links TRBV2 to TRBJ1-2; D not certain. CDR1 is SNHLY and CDR2 is FYNNEI in the germline V gene. This CDR3 comprises 14 residues. The V gene lost 2 bases and the J gene lost 3 bases, with 10 bases spanning the gap. CDR3 loop: CASSELVGHYGYTF. CDR3 bases: TGTGCCAGCAGTGAACTGGTAGGACACTATGGCTACACCTTC.

The V gene is TRBV2, the J gene TRBJ1-1; D is ambiguous. Germline V lookup: CDR1 SNHLY, CDR2 FYNNEI. V gave up 4 bases and J gave up 6 bases, with 15 bases separating them. The CDR3 loop spans 14 amino acids. The CDR3 DNA sequence: TGTGCCAGCAGTGGAGCGGGAGTGAGCGCTGAAGCTTTCTTT. Translating gives CASSGAGVSAEAFF.

CDR3 in amino acids: CASSLGLAANTGELFF. For the CDR3, the DNA is TGCGCCAGCAGCTTGGGCCTAGCTGCGAACACCGGGGAGCTGTTTTTT. The chain combines TRBV5-1 with TRBJ2-2; tentatively, D is TRBD2 (5 bases). V lost 0 bases and J lost 0, with 9 bases in between. The CDR3 runs to 16 residues. In germline, CDR1 is SGHRS, CDR2 YFSETQ.

Only a few counts were recorded for this clonotype. V gene TRBV28 combines with J gene TRBJ2-2; no clear D gene. V was cut by 8 bases and J by 0 bases, with 7 bases left in between. Per the germline V gene, CDR1 is MDHEN and CDR2 is SYDVKM. The CDR3 consists of 13 residues. This CDR3 reads CASRPPNTGELFF. The CDR3 DNA reads as TGTGCCAGCCGACCACCGAACACCGGGGAGCTGTTTTTT.

The rearrangement joins TRBV5-6 to TRBJ2-7; D call uncertain. V gave up 1 base and J gave up 7 bases, with 12 bases separating them. Germline V CDR1 and CDR2: SGHDT, YYEEEE. The CDR3 runs 13 residues. This CDR3 reads CASSLTEITEQYF. CDR3 nucleotide sequence: TGTGCCAGCAGCTTGACTGAGATCACGGAGCAGTACTTC. Using reference TRBV5-6 and TRBJ2-7 for the parts outside the CDR3, the full variable domain is DAGVTQSPTHLIKTRGQQVTLRCSPKSGHDTVSWYQQALGQGPQFIFQYYEEEERQRGNFPDRFSGHQFPNYSSELNVNALLLGDSALYLCASSLTEITEQYFGPGTRLTVT.

The chain employs TRBV2 and TRBJ1-1; maybe TRBD1 (5 bases). In germline, CDR1 is SNHLY, CDR2 FYNNEI. Trimming cost V 1 base and J 3 bases, with 15 bases left between them. The CDR3 is made up of 16 amino acids. CDR3 in amino acids: CASSEGKGRQDTEAFF. The CDR3 DNA is TGTGCCAGCAGTGAAGGTAAGGGGAGGCAGGACACTGAAGCTTTCTTT.

The rearrangement links TRBV6-4 to TRBJ1-6, with D possibly being TRBD1 (6 bases). The length of the CDR3 is 14 residues. Germline V gene sequence: CDR1 MRHNA, CDR2 SNTAGT. Between the trimmed V and J ends, which lost 5 bases and 7 bases, there was a span of 12 bases. CDR3 region: CASSRDISNSPLHF. CDR3 in DNA: TGTGCCAGCAGTAGGGACATCAGCAATTCACCCCTCCACTTT.

CDR3 nucleotides: TGTGCCAGCAGCTTGGACAGGGGGCGATCCTACAATGAGCAGTTCTTC. This translates into CASSLDRGRSYNEQFF. The V and J genes are TRBV5-6 and TRBJ2-1; 9 positions agree with TRBD1. V shed 0 bases and J 1 base; nucleotides not matched to a gene: 2. Germline V gene data show CDR1 as SGHDT and CDR2 as YYEEEE. The CDR3 consists of 16 residues.

V usage is TRBV6-5 and J usage is TRBJ1-1, with D possibly being TRBD1 (5 bases). This CDR3 is 15 amino acids long. V was pared by 0 bases and J by 3 bases, with 11 bases between. Germline assignment: CDR1 MNHEY and CDR2 SVGAGI. The CDR3 region is CASSYSPWGDTEAFF. The CDR3 DNA reads as TGTGCCAGCAGTTACTCGCCGTGGGGGGACACTGAAGCTTTCTTT.

The chain has TRBV28 and TRBJ2-7, with D possibly being TRBD2 (6 bases). Trimming shortened V by 3 bases and J by 6 bases, and 21 bases separated the two germline ends. Looked up from germline, CDR1 is MDHEN and CDR2 is SYDVKM. The CDR3 totals 16 residues. The CDR3 DNA reads as TGTGCCAGCAGTTTCATCGTATCGGCGGGGCCCCGCGAGCAGTACTTC. Amino acids: CASSFIVSAGPREQYF.

In its sample, this clonotype was seen a few times. This chain joins TRBV11-2 and TRBJ2-6; D remains unclear. From germline, CDR1 is SGHAT and CDR2 FQNNGV. This CDR3 has 18 residues. Trimming cost V 5 bases and J 3 bases, with 20 bases left between them. The CDR3 DNA is TGTGCCAGCAGCCCGGCGGCAGTCCCTCTGAGTGGGGCCAACGTCCTGACTTTC. Translated: CASSPAAVPLSGANVLTF.

CDR3 sequence reads: CASSFGGVGTEAFF. DNA for the CDR3: TGTGCCAGCAGTTTCGGGGGGGTAGGCACTGAAGCTTTCTTT. The V call is TRBV12-3 or TRBV12-4, the J call TRBJ1-1; maybe TRBD1 (5 bases). V was clipped by 3 bases and J by 4 bases, with 12 bases between them. CDR3 length: 14 amino acids.